This T cell receptor (beta chain) was sequenced during a study of T cell changes during pregnancy in multiple sclerosis. TCRdb keeps only in-frame clones here, not all; method: immunoSEQ multiplex PCR. Of 35,000 to 40,000 clones listed, roughly 90% are singletons. Looked up from germline, CDR1 is SEHNR and CDR2 is FQNEAQ (reference sequence). CDR3 length: 17 amino acids. V lost 5 bases and J lost 2; bases outside the gene matches: 13. The chain joins TRBV7-9 to TRBJ2-3, with TRBD2 matching 7 bases. This sequence originates from a female donor with multiple sclerosis, enrolled in a pregnancy study. This specimen consisted of CD4+ T cells from peripheral blood mononuclear cells, obtained in the second trimester of pregnancy. CDR3 amino acids: CASSPFPRGSFTDTQYF. The CDR3 DNA sequence: TGTGCCAGCAGCCCCTTCCCTCGCGGGAGTTTCACAGATACGCAGTATTTT.